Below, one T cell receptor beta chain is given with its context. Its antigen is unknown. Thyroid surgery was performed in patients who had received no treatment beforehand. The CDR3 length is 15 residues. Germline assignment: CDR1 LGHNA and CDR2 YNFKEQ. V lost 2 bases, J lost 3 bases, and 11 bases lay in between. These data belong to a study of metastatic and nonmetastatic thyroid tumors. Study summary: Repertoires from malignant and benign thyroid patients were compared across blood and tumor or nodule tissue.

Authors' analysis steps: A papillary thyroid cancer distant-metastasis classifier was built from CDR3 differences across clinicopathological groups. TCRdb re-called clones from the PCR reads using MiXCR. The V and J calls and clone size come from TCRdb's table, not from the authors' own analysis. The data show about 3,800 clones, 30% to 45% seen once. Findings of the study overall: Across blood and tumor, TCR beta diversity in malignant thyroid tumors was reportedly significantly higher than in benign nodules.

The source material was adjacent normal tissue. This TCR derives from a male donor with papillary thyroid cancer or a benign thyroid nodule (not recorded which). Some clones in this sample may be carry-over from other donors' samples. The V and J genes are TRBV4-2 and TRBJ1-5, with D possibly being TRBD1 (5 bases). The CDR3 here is CASSQTLGVNQPQHF. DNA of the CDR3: TGTGCCAGCAGCCAAACCTTGGGGGTCAATCAGCCCCAGCATTTT.